The source of this T cell receptor beta chain is a study of regulatory T cells in long-lasting Graves disease. Study information: Graves' patients diagnosed newly had used antithyroid drugs under 3 months.

As for time point: newly diagnosed GD, antithyroid drugs for less than 3 months. Following extraction of RNA from PBMCs, that RNA was used to make the TCR library. Arm-PCR of CDR3 regions and iRepertoire HTBI primers were used to build TCR beta libraries. TCRdb fed the multiplex PCR reads into MiXCR, producing one record per CDR3 protein. The repertoire holds 360,000 or so distinct CDR3 sequences, with roughly 12% as singletons. This clonotype showed up just a few times. The V segment lost 5 bases and the J segment 1 base; nucleotides outside the gene matches: 7. Germline assignment: CDR1 SGHAT and CDR2 FQNNGV. CDR3 length: 15 residues. The sample was also reused in another study, on T cells in Graves' hyperthyroidism and ophthalmopathy. Per that paper: Clinical symptoms, serum thyroxine and TRAb, thyroid ultrasound and orbital computed tomography together formed the diagnostic basis.

The rearrangement joins TRBV11-2 to TRBJ2-7; 8 bases line up with TRBD2. Sequenced material: peripheral blood mononuclear cells (PBMCs), taken at new diagnosis, from a patient treated with antithyroid drugs. The sequence was collected from a woman aged 18-30 years with Graves disease. The CDR3, as DNA: TGTGCCAGCAGCCCCTTTAGCGGGACATCCTACGAGCAGTACTTC. Translation gives CASSPFSGTSYEQYF.